The rows below give T cell receptor beta chains drawn from one sample of a study of blood T cells in healthy people across ages. TCRdb fed the 5' RACE reads into MiXCR, producing one record per CDR3 protein. The table shows 1.5 million to 2 million distinct CDR3 sequences, with 49% occurring only once. The material sequenced was blood. Source of these receptors: a woman between 40 and 55 years old in good health. CDR3s include the opening cysteine and the closing phenylalanine or tryptophan. The order of the fields is clone size, J gene, V gene, D gene, CDR3 length, CDR3 protein, CDR3 DNA. D genes are given only for firm matches. Size is omitted from some rows. Given values are once, few, many or a class for expanded clones.

few TRBJ2-1 TRBV5-1 . 12 CASSDTGGEQFF TGCGCCAGCAGCGACACAGGCGGTGAGCAGTTCTTC
. TRBJ2-6 TRBV6-6 . 11 CASTRASVLTF TGTGCCAGCACAAGGGCCAGCGTCCTGACTTTC
once TRBJ2-3 TRBV20-1 TRBD2 14 CSAGGGGGADTQYF TGCAGTGCCGGGGGAGGCGGGGGGGCAGATACGCAGTATTTT
. TRBJ2-5 TRBV29-1 TRBD1 13 CSAPTGGLETQYF TGCAGCGCCCCGACAGGGGGCCTCGAGACCCAGTACTTC
many TRBJ2-5 TRBV29-1 . 13 CSVATGSGETQYF TGCAGCGTAGCGACCGGGAGCGGAGAGACCCAGTACTTC
. TRBJ2-2 TRBV15 . 16 CATSRDTGFNTGELFF TGTGCCACCAGCAGAGATACGGGGTTTAACACCGGGGAGCTGTTTTTT
few TRBJ2-4 TRBV29-1 TRBD1 14 CSVAGTGNKNIQYF TGCAGCGTGGCCGGGACAGGGAATAAAAACATTCAGTACTTC
. TRBJ2-1 TRBV20-1 TRBD2 15 CSANLAGGSYNEQFF TGCAGTGCCAATCTAGCGGGGGGCTCCTACAATGAGCAGTTCTTC
. TRBJ2-7 TRBV6-1 TRBD1 14 CASSEMTGDYEQYF TGTGCCAGCAGTGAGATGACAGGGGACTACGAGCAGTACTTC
. TRBJ1-2 TRBV25-1 TRBD1 14 CASSGPGQGGGYTF TGTGCCAGCAGTGGACCGGGACAGGGGGGCGGCTACACCTTC
. TRBJ2-7 TRBV10-3 . 15 CAISESLGSWNEQYF TGTGCCATCAGTGAGTCTTTGGGCAGCTGGAACGAGCAGTACTTC
few TRBJ2-1 TRBV5-1 . 15 CASSLELAAYNEQFF TGCGCCAGCAGCTTGGAACTAGCAGCCTACAATGAGCAGTTCTTC
few TRBJ2-4 TRBV5-1 TRBD1 15 CASSLAVTGEDIQYF TGCGCCAGCAGCTTGGCCGTGACAGGGGAAGACATTCAGTACTTC
few TRBJ2-5 TRBV15 . 14 CATSSQGFKETQYF TGTGCCACCAGCAGTCAAGGGTTCAAGGAGACCCAGTACTTC
few TRBJ2-5 TRBV7-2 . 16 CASSLAPRGAGETQYF TGTGCCAGCAGCTTAGCCCCCCGGGGCGCGGGAGAGACCCAGTACTTC
. TRBJ2-7 TRBV6-2/TRBV6-3 . 12 CASSYQKREQYF TGTGCCAGCAGTTACCAAAAGCGCGAGCAGTACTTC
. TRBJ2-3 TRBV12-3/TRBV12-4 . 17 CASSSWGGMGGTDTQYF TGTGCCAGCAGTTCTTGGGGGGGCATGGGGGGCACAGATACGCAGTATTTT
. TRBJ2-5 TRBV28 . 14 CASRGIRGGETQYF TGTGCCAGCAGGGGGATCAGGGGTGGAGAGACCCAGTACTTC
. TRBJ1-6 TRBV6-5 TRBD1 14 CASSYGDRNSPLHF TGTGCCAGCAGTTACGGGGACAGAAATTCACCCCTCCACTTT
. TRBJ2-1 TRBV20-1 TRBD2 14 CSARDSGGADEQFF TGCAGTGCTAGAGATAGCGGGGGGGCAGATGAGCAGTTCTTC
few TRBJ2-5 TRBV6-5 . 15 CASSHRVGIQETQYF TGTGCCAGCAGTCACAGGGTGGGAATCCAAGAGACCCAGTACTTC
once TRBJ2-1 TRBV2 . 11 CASNDLEVQFF TGTGCCAGCAATGACCTAGAGGTGCAGTTCTTC
. TRBJ2-3 TRBV7-2 . 15 CASSPGASGHGTQYF TGTGCCAGCAGCCCGGGGGCTAGCGGCCACGGTACGCAGTATTTT
. TRBJ1-2 TRBV2 . 14 CASSESPGIYGYTF TGTGCCAGCAGTGAATCCCCAGGGATATATGGCTACACCTTC
. TRBJ2-1 TRBV5-1 . 13 CASMAGAGQEQFF TGCGCCAGCATGGCAGGGGCCGGGCAGGAGCAGTTCTTC
few TRBJ2-7 TRBV7-2 . 15 CASSLVQGPAYEQYF TGTGCCAGCAGCTTAGTACAGGGACCCGCCTACGAGCAGTACTTC
. TRBJ2-4 TRBV12-3/TRBV12-4 . 16 CASSPGIRTAKNIQYF TGTGCCAGCAGTCCCGGCATCAGGACGGCCAAAAACATTCAGTACTTC
once TRBJ2-2 TRBV7-2 . 13 CASSLVWTGELFF TGTGCCAGCAGCTTAGTCTGGACCGGGGAGCTGTTTTTT
. TRBJ2-1 TRBV9 TRBD1 15 CASSFTGTGHNEQFF TGTGCCAGCAGCTTCACCGGGACAGGGCACAATGAGCAGTTCTTC
few TRBJ2-1 TRBV7-2 . 13 CASSFLTGNEQFF TGTGCCAGCAGCTTCCTGACTGGGAATGAGCAGTTCTTC
once TRBJ2-1 TRBV24-1 TRBD2 13 CATSEPRAGEQFF TGTGCCACCAGTGAGCCTCGAGCGGGGGAGCAGTTCTTC
. TRBJ1-6 TRBV20-1 . 14 CSAPEGGYQGPLHF TGCAGTGCTCCGGAGGGAGGGTATCAGGGACCCCTCCACTTT
once TRBJ2-5 TRBV20-1 TRBD1 16 CSARDSDRGSQETQYF TGCAGTGCTAGAGACTCCGACAGGGGATCACAGGAGACCCAGTACTTC
few TRBJ1-6 TRBV29-1 . 14 CSVEIGGIGSPLHF TGCAGCGTTGAAATCGGGGGTATAGGTTCACCCCTCCACTTT
. TRBJ1-2 TRBV4-3 . 16 CASSQEGRGPDYGYTF TGCGCCAGCAGCCAAGAAGGCCGGGGGCCCGACTATGGCTACACCTTC
. TRBJ2-5 TRBV7-2 . 14 CASSLNSGKETQYF TGTGCCAGCAGCTTAAACTCAGGGAAGGAGACCCAGTACTTC
. TRBJ2-5 TRBV27 TRBD1 17 CASSPPGQGFLGETQYF TGTGCCAGCAGTCCCCCGGGACAGGGGTTCTTAGGAGAGACCCAGTACTTC
few TRBJ1-2 TRBV16 . 12 CASSQTLYGYTF TGTGCCAGCAGCCAGACCCTCTATGGCTACACCTTC
. TRBJ2-7 TRBV6-1 . 15 CASSEWGRGSYEQYF TGTGCCAGCAGTGAATGGGGCAGGGGATCCTACGAGCAGTACTTC
. TRBJ2-5 TRBV9 TRBD2 14 CASSAGLAVETQYF TGTGCCAGCAGCGCGGGACTAGCGGTGGAGACCCAGTACTTC
. TRBJ2-7 TRBV3-1 TRBD1 17 CASSQEGTGGPKDEQYF TGTGCCAGCAGCCAAGAAGGGACAGGGGGCCCAAAGGACGAGCAGTACTTC
few TRBJ2-5 TRBV13 . 15 CASSSLMTDQETQYF TGTGCCAGCAGCTCCCTAATGACAGATCAAGAGACCCAGTACTTC
few TRBJ2-6 TRBV29-1 . 12 CSVEYGANVLTF TGCAGCGTTGAATATGGGGCCAACGTCCTGACTTTC
. TRBJ2-7 TRBV20-1 . 15 CSASKPGGLYNEQYF TGCAGTGCTAGCAAGCCGGGGGGCCTCTACAATGAGCAGTACTTC
. TRBJ1-2 TRBV12-3/TRBV12-4 . 14 CASSNPQGSYGYTF TGTGCCAGCAGCAACCCACAGGGAAGCTATGGCTACACCTTC
few TRBJ2-5 TRBV4-2 . 16 CASSQVGDIRQETQYF TGTGCCAGCAGCCAAGTGGGCGACATCAGACAAGAGACCCAGTACTTC
. TRBJ1-1 TRBV4-3 TRBD1 18 CASSQVPGTGGRGTEAFF TGCGCCAGCAGCCAAGTGCCCGGGACAGGGGGCAGGGGCACTGAAGCTTTCTTT
few TRBJ2-3 TRBV18 . 16 CASSPPNTGSTDTQYF TGTGCCAGCTCACCACCGAACACAGGGAGCACAGATACGCAGTATTTT
. TRBJ1-2 TRBV7-6 . 12 CASSPSTGSYTF TGTGCCAGCAGCCCCTCGACGGGGAGCTACACCTTC
few TRBJ2-7 TRBV15 . 16 CATSRGFLGPSYEQYF TGTGCCACCAGCAGGGGATTCCTAGGCCCTTCCTACGAGCAGTACTTC
. TRBJ1-6 TRBV12-3/TRBV12-4 . 15 CASLGLGRHNSPLHF TGTGCCAGCTTGGGACTAGGGCGACATAATTCACCCCTCCACTTT